This TCR beta chain was profiled in a study of cytomegalovirus exposure and HLA in healthy donors. Study-wide results and caveats: The authors enumerated 164 TCR beta chains as linked to cytomegalovirus.

With respect to this clone: Its antigen is not known.

V was trimmed by 3 bases and J by 7 bases, leaving 16 bases between them. The CDR3 is 15 residues long. Germline V gene lookup returns CDR1 KGHSH and CDR2 LQKENI. The repertoire was sequenced with immunoSEQ multiplex PCR; TCRdb's copy has only in-frame clones and lacks some. This table has about 400,000 clones, 86% appearing once. The sequencing sample was made of PBMCs. The source is a woman under 30 in good health and CMV-seronegative. V and J are TRBV18 and TRBJ2-1; D might be TRBD2 (6 bases). CDR3 loop: CASSPPALARNEQFF. Here the CDR3 DNA reads TGTGCCAGCTCACCCCCGGCGCTAGCGCGAAATGAGCAGTTCTTC.